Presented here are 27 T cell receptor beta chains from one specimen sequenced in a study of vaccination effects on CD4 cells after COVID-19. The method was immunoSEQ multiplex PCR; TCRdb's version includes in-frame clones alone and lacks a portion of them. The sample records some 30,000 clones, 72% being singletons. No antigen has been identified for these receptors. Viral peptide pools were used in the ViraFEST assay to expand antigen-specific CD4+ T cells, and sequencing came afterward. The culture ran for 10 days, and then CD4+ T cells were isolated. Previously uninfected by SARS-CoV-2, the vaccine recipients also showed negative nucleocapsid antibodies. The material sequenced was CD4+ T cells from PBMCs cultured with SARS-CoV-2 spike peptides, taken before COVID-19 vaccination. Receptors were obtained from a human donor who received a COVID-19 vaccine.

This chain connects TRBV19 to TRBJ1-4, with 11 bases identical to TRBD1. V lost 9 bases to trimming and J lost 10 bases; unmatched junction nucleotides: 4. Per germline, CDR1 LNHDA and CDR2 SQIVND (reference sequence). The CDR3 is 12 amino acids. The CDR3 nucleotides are TGTGCCAGCGGACAGGGGGCACGAAAACTGTTTTTT. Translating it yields CASGQGARKLFF.

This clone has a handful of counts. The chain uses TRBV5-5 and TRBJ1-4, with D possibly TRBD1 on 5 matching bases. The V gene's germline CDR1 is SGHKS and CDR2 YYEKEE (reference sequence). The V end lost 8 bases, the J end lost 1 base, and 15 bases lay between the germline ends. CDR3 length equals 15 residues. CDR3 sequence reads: CARGPWGRTNEKLFF. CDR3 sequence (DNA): TGTGCCAGGGGTCCATGGGGCAGAACTAATGAAAAACTGTTTTTT.

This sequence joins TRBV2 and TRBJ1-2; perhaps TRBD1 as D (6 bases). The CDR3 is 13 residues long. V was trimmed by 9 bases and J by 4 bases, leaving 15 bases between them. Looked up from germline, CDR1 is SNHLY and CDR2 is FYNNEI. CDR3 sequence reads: CASRQVAGYGYTF. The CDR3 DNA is TGTGCCAGTAGACAGGTAGCGGGCTATGGCTACACCTTC.

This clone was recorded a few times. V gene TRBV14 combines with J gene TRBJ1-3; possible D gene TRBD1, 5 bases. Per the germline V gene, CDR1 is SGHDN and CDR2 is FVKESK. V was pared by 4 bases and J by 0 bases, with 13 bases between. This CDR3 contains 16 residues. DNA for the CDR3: TGTGCCAGCAGCCTGAGACAGCCCGGCTCTGGAAACACCATATATTTT. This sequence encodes CASSLRQPGSGNTIYF.

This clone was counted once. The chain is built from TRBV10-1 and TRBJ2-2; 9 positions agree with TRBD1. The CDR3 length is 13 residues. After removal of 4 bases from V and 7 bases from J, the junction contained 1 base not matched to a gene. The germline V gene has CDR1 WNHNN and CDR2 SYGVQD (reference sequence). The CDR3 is CASSGQGVGELFF. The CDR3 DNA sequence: TGCGCCAGCAGTGGACAGGGGGTCGGGGAGCTGTTTTTT.

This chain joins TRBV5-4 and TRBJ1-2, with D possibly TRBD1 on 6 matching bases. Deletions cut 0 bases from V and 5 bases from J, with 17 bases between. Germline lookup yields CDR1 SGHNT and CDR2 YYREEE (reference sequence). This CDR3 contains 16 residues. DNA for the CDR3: TGTGCCAGCAGCTTGGAGGGGGGAAGGGTACGGTATGGCTACACCTTC. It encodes CASSLEGGRVRYGYTF.

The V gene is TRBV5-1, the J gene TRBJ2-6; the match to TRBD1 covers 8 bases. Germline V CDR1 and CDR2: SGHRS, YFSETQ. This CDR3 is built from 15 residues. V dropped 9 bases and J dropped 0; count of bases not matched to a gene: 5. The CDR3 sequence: CATGTGASGANVLTF. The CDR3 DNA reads TGCGCCACCGGGACAGGTGCCTCTGGGGCCAACGTCCTGACTTTC.

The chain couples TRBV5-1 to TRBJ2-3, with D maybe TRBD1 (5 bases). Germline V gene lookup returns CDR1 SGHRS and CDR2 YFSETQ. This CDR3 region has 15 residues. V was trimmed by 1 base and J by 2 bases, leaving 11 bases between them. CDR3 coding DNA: TGCGCCAGCAGCTTGCGGACACAGTACACAGATACGCAGTATTTT. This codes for CASSLRTQYTDTQYF.

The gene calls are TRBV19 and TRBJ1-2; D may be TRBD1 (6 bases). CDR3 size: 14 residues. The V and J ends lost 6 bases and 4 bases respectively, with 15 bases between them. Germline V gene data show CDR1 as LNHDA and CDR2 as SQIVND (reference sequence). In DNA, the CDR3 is TGTGCCAGTAGGGAGACAGGAGCCTTCTATGGCTACACCTTC. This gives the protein CASRETGAFYGYTF. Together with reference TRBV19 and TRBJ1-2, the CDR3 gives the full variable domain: DGGITQSPKYLFRKEGQNVTLSCEQNLNHDAMYWYRQDPGQGLRLIYYSQIVNDFQKGDIAEGYSVSREKKESFPLTVTSAQKNPTAFYLCASRETGAFYGYTFGSGTRLTVV.

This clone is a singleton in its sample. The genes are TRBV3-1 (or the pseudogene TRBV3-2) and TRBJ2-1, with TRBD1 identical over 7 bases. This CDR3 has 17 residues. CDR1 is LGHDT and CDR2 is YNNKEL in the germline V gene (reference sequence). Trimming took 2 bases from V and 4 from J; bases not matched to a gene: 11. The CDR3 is CASSQPQTGPSYNEQFF. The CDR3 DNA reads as TGTGCCAGCAGCCAACCCCAGACAGGGCCATCATACAATGAGCAGTTCTTC.

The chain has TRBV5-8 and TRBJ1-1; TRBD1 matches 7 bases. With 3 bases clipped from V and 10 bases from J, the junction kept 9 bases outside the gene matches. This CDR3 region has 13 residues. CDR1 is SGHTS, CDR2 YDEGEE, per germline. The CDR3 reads CASSSGTARVAFF. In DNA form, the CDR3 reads TGTGCCAGCAGCTCCGGGACAGCTCGAGTAGCTTTCTTT.

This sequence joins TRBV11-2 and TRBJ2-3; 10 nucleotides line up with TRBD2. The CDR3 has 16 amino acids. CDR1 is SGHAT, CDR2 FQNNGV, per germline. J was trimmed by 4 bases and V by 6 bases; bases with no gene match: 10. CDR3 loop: CASSFATSGISDTQYF. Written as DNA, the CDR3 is TGTGCCAGCAGTTTTGCTACTAGCGGGATTTCAGATACGCAGTATTTT.

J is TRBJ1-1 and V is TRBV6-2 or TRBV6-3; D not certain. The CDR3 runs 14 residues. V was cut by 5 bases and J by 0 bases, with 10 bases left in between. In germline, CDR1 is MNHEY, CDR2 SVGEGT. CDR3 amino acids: CASSRSAMNTEAFF. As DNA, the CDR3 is TGTGCCAGCAGTAGAAGCGCAATGAACACTGAAGCTTTCTTT.

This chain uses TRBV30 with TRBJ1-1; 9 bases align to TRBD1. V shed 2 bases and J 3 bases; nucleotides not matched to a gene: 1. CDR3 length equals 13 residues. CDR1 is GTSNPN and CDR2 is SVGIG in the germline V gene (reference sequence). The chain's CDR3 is CAWSRDRDTEAFF. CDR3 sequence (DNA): TGTGCCTGGAGTAGGGACAGGGACACTGAAGCTTTCTTT.

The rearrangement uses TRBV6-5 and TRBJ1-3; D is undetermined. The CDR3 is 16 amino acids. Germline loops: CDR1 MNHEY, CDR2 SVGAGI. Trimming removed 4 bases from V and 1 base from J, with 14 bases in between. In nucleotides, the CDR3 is TGTGCCAGCAGTTCCCGGACGGAGGCTTCTGGAAACACCATATATTTT. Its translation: CASSSRTEASGNTIYF.

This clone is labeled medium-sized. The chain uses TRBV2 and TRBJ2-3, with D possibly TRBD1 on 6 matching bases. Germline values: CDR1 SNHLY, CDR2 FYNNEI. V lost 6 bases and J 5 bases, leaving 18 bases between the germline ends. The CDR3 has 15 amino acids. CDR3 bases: TGTGCCAGCAGCAATCAGGGGCGGTCTGGAGATACGCAGTATTTT. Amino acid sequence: CASSNQGRSGDTQYF.

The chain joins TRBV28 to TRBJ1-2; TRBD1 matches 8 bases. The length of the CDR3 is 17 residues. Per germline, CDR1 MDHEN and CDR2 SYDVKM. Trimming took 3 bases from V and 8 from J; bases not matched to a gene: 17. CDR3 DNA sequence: TGTGCCAGCAGTTTTGCAGTCGGACAGGGAGACACGAGCGGCTACACCTTC. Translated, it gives CASSFAVGQGDTSGYTF.

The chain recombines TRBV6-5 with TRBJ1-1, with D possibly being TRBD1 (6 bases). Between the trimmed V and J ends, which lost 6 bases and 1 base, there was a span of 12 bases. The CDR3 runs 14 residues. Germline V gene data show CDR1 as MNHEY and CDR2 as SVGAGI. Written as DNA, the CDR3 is TGTGCCAGCAGCCACTTACAGGGGAACACTGAAGCTTTCTTT. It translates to CASSHLQGNTEAFF.

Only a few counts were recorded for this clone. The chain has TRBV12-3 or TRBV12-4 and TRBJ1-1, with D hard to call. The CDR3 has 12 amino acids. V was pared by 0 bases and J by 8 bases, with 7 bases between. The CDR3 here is CASSLAIREAFF. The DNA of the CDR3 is TGTGCCAGCAGTTTAGCGATCCGAGAAGCTTTCTTT.

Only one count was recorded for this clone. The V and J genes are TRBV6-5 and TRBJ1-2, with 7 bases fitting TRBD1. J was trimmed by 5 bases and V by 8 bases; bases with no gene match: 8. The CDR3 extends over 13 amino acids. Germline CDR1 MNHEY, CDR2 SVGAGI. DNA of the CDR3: TGTGCCAGCGGGACAGATATGGGTTATGGCTACACCTTC. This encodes CASGTDMGYGYTF.

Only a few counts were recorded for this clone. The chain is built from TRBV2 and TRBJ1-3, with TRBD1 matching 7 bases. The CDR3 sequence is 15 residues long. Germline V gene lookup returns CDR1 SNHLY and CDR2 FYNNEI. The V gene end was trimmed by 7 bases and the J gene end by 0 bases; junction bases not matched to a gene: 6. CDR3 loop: CASKTGQRSGNTIYF. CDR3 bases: TGTGCCAGCAAGACAGGGCAGCGCTCTGGAAACACCATATATTTT.

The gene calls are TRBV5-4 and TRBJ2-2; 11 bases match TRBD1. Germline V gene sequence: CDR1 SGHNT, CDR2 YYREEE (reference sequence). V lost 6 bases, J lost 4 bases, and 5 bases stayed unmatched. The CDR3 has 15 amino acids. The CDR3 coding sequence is TGTGCCAGCAAGACCGGGACAGGGGGCACCGGGGAGCTGTTTTTT. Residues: CASKTGTGGTGELFF.

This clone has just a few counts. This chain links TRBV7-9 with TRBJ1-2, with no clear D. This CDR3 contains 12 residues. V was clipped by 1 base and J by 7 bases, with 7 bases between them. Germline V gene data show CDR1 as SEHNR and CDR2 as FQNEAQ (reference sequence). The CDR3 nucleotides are TGTGCCAGCAGCTTAGTGGGGAGTGGCTACACCTTC. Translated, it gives CASSLVGSGYTF.

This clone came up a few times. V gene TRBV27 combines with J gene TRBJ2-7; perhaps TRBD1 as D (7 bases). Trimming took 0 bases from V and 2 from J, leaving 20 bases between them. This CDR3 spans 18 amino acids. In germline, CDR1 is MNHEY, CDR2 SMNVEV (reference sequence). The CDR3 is CASSLSLTTQGRPYEQYF. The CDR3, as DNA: TGTGCCAGCAGTTTATCGCTTACCACACAGGGGAGGCCCTACGAGCAGTACTTC.

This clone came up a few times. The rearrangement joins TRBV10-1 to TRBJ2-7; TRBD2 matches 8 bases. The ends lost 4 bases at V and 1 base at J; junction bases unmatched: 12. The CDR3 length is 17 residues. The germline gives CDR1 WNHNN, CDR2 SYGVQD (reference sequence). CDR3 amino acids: CASSAGLVNPRSYEQYF. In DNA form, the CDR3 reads TGCGCCAGCAGTGCGGGACTAGTCAATCCCAGGTCCTACGAGCAGTACTTC.

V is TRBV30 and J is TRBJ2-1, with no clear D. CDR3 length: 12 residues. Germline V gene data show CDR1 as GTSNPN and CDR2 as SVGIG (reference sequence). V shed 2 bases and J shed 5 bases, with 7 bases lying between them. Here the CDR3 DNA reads TGTGCCTGGAGTCGGCGGAACAATGAGCAGTTCTTC. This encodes CAWSRRNNEQFF.

CDR3: CASSLTGQLAADTQYF. The CDR3 DNA sequence: TGCGCCAGCAGCTTGACGGGGCAGCTTGCAGCAGATACGCAGTATTTT. The rearrangement joins TRBV5-1 to TRBJ2-3; D possibly uses TRBD1 or TRBD2 (5 bases each). The CDR3 is made up of 16 amino acids. V was cut by 1 base and J by 4 bases, with 16 bases left in between. Germline values: CDR1 SGHRS, CDR2 YFSETQ.